This T cell receptor beta chain originates from a study of control samples from healthy donors and cancer patients. There are 17 residues in the CDR3. The V gene end was trimmed by 1 base and the J gene end by 8 bases; junction bases not matched to a gene: 8. CDR1 is SGHDN, CDR2 FVKESK, per germline. TCRdb's table, derived via immunoSEQ multiplex PCR, lists solely in-frame clones and lacks some. This table has around 99,000 clones, 75% to 90% appearing once. The chain couples TRBV14 to TRBJ2-1, with 13 bases lining up with TRBD2. Sequencing was done on a sample of blood. The sequence came from a woman in her fifties or sixties in good health. The CDR3 is CASSQAKGTSGIYEQFF. The CDR3 DNA follows: TGTGCCAGCAGCCAAGCCAAAGGGACTAGCGGGATATATGAGCAGTTCTTC.